This T cell receptor (beta chain) was sequenced for a study of T cells in Graves' hyperthyroidism and ophthalmopathy. Inclusion characteristics of ophthalmopathy patients comprised a Clinical Activity Score of at least 3, a NOSPECS grade of at least 4, and duration under 3 months. The study left out patients who had uncontrolled infection, other autoimmune disease, pregnancy or lactation. This clonotype was counted ten times or more. Its antigen is currently unknown. The CDR3 runs 14 residues. The V end was cut by 4 bases, the J end by 3 bases, with 12 bases between. The V gene's germline CDR1 is LGHDT and CDR2 YNNKEL (reference sequence). Study-wide results and caveats: Blood also contained most expanded thyroid clonotypes above 0.001. Ophthalmopathy onset followed model prediction by a median approximately seven months.

TCR beta CDR3 sequences were amplified from RNA transcripts. HTBI primers drove first-round RT-PCR of the TCR CDR3. TCRdb itself ran the multiplex PCR reads through MiXCR, one entry per CDR3 protein. The sample consists of around 530,000 distinct CDR3 sequences, over 15% of them appearing once. Sequenced sample: blood. V usage is TRBV3-1 and J usage is TRBJ2-5; D possibly matches TRBD1 or TRBD2 (5 bases each). The TCR sequence derives from a woman aged 18 to 35 with Graves' ophthalmopathy. CDR3 loop: CASSLLRGEETQYF. CDR3 DNA: TGTGCCAGCAGCCTGCTTAGAGGGGAAGAGACCCAGTACTTC.